The present T cell receptor (beta chain) was sequenced within a study of T-cell memory formation after mild COVID-19. Points from the study as a whole: Researchers could not confirm that second-wave clones peaking on day 37 targeted SARS-CoV-2.

From the 5' RACE reads, TCRdb called clonotypes with MiXCR, one entry per CDR3 protein. The sample lists a few hundred thousand distinct CDR3 sequences; approximately 15% were seen once. To note about this clonotype: The antigen remains unidentified.

Per the germline V gene, CDR1 is DFQATT and CDR2 is SNEGSKA (reference sequence). Trimming cost V 6 bases and J 8 bases, with 17 bases left between them. The CDR3 is 12 amino acids. This chain connects TRBV20-1 to TRBJ2-7; no clear D gene. This clonotype was sampled from a man younger than 30 who had mild COVID-19 (a few samples of this study predate the infection). Cell type and time point are not known. Material: PBMCs or a T cell subset sorted from them (not recorded which). CDR3 region: CSAPLFGVKQYF. CDR3 coding DNA: TGCAGTGCCCCTCTTTTCGGAGTCAAGCAGTACTTC.